This TCR beta chain stems from a study of T cell responses to AZD1222 COVID-19 vaccine. As for this clone: Its antigen remains unidentified.

Study-level findings and limits: The study found Spike-specific TCR breadth and depth rose after two AZD1222 doses.

V was shortened by 6 bases and J by 0 bases, with 15 bases between the two germline ends. CDR1 and CDR2 from the germline V gene are SGHRS and YFSETQ. The CDR3 has 16 amino acids. The data were produced by immunoSEQ multiplex PCR, yet TCRdb's version contains in-frame clones alone and is incomplete. The repertoire holds about 150,000 clones, with 85% to 90% as singletons. This specimen was peripheral blood, taken 28 days after the second AZD1222 dose. The receptor comes from an adult who received the AZD1222 COVID-19 vaccine. The chain carries TRBV5-1 and TRBJ1-4, with a possible D match to TRBD1 (5 bases). The CDR3 nucleotides read TGCGCCAGCAAAGGTGGGGCCCTTGCAACTAATGAAAAACTGTTTTTT. It encodes CASKGGALATNEKLFF.